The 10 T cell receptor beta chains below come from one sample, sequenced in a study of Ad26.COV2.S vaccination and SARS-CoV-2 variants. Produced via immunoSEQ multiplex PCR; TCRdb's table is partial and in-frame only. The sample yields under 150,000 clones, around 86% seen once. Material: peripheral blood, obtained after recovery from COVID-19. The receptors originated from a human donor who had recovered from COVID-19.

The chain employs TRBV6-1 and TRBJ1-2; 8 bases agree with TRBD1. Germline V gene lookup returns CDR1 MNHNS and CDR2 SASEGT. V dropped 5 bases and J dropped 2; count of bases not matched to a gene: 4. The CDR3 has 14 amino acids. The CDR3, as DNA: TGTGCCAGCAGTACCCGGACAGGGAACTATGGCTACACCTTC. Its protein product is CASSTRTGNYGYTF.

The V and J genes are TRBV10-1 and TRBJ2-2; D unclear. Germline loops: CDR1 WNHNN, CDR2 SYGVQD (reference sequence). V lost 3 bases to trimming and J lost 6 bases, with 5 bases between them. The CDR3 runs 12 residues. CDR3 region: CASSESSGELFF. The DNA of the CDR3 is TGCGCCAGCAGTGAATCTTCCGGGGAGCTGTTTTTT.

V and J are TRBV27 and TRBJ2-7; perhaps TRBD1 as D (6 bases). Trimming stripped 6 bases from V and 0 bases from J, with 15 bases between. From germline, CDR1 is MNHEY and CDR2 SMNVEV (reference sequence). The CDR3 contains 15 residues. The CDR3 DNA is TGTGCCAGCAGACCCGGACAGTCATTCTCCTACGAGCAGTACTTC. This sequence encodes CASRPGQSFSYEQYF.

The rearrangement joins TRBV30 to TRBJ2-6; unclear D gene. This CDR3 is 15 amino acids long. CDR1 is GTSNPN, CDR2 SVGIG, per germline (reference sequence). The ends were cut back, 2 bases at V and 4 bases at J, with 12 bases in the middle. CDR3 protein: CAWSRPGLGANVLTF. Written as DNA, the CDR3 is TGTGCCTGGAGTCGTCCGGGCCTGGGGGCCAACGTCCTGACTTTC.

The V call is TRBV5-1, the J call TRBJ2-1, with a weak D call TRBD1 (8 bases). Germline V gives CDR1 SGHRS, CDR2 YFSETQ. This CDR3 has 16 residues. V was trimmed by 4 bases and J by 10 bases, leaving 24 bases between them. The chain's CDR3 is CASSGRGQEIYSEQFF. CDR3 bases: TGCGCCAGCAGCGGGAGGGGACAGGAGATTTATTCAGAGCAGTTCTTC. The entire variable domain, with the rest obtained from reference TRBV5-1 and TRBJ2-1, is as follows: KAGVTQTPRYLIKTRGQQVTLSCSPISGHRSVSWYQQTPGQGLQFLFEYFSETQRNKGNFPGRFSGRQFSNSRSEMNVSTLELGDSALYLCASSGRGQEIYSEQFFGPGTRLTVL.

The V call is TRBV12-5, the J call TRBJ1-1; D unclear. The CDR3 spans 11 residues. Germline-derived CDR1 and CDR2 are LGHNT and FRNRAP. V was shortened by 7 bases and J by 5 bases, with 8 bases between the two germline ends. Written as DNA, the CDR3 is TGTGCTAGTGCCTATGGTACTGAAGCTTTCTTT. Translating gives CASAYGTEAFF.

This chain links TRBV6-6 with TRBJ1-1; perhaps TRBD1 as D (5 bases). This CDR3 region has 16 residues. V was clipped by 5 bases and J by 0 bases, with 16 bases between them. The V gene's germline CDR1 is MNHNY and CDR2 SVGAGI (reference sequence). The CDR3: CASSARGTYMNTEAFF. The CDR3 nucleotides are TGTGCCAGCAGTGCCCGGGGCACGTACATGAACACTGAAGCTTTCTTT.

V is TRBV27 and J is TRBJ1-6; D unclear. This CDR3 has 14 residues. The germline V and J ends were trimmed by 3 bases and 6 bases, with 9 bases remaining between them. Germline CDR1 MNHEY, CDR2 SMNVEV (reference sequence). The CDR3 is CASSLGFSNSPLHF. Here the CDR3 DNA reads TGTGCCAGCAGTTTGGGGTTCAGTAATTCACCCCTCCACTTT.

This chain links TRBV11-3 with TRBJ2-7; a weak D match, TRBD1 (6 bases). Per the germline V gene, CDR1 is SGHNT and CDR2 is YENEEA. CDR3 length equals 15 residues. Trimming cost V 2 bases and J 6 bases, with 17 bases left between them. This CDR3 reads CASSLHGTQFAEQYF. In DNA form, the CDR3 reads TGTGCCAGCAGCTTACACGGGACACAATTCGCCGAGCAGTACTTC.

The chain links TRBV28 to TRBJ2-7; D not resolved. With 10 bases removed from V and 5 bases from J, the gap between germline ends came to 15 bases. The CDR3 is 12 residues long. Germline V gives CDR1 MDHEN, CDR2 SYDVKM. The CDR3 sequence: CATDRGRDEQYF. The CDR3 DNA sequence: TGTGCCACCGACCGTGGACGTGACGAGCAGTACTTC. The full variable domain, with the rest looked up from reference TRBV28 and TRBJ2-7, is DVKVTQSSRYLVKRTGEKVFLECVQDMDHENMFWYRQDPGLGLRLIYFSYDVKMKEKGDIPEGYSVSREKKERFSLILESASTNQTSMYLCATDRGRDEQYFGPGTRLTVT.